Presented here are 17 T cell receptor beta chains from one specimen sequenced in a study of blood T cell repertoires in COVID-19. TCRdb keeps only in-frame clones here, not all; method: immunoSEQ multiplex PCR. The repertoire holds 200,000 or so clones, with 60% to 85% as singletons. Sequences were obtained from peripheral blood. These receptors all stem from a man between 60 and 70 years old with active or convalescent COVID-19.

J is TRBJ1-6 and V is TRBV5-1; D is possibly TRBD1 (5 bases). V lost 4 bases, J lost 9 bases, and 11 bases lay in between. CDR3 length: 13 residues. CDR1 is SGHRS and CDR2 is YFSETQ in the germline V gene. This CDR3 reads CASSPLGGSPLHF. CDR3 nucleotides: TGCGCCAGCAGCCCCTTGGGGGGTTCACCCCTCCACTTT.

The gene calls are TRBV6-6 and TRBJ1-1; possibly TRBD1 for D (6 bases). This CDR3 contains 11 residues. From germline, CDR1 is MNHNY and CDR2 SVGAGI (reference sequence). Trimming removed 9 bases at V and 3 bases at J, with 8 bases between. This CDR3 is CASHRDTEAFF. Written as DNA, the CDR3 is TGTGCCAGTCACAGGGACACTGAAGCTTTCTTT.

The genes are TRBV6-5 and TRBJ1-2, with TRBD1 identical over 8 bases. Germline values: CDR1 MNHEY, CDR2 SVGAGI. CDR3 size: 13 residues. V lost 6 bases to trimming and J lost 2 bases; unmatched junction nucleotides: 2. CDR3 sequence: CASSRDRNYGYTF. CDR3 nucleotide sequence: TGTGCCAGCAGCCGGGACAGGAACTATGGCTACACCTTC.

The chain joins TRBV9 to TRBJ2-1; TRBD2 agrees at 9 bases. This CDR3 is 16 amino acids long. CDR1 is SGDLS, CDR2 YYNGEE, per germline. V shed 0 bases, J shed 5 bases, and the junction held 6 bases outside the gene matches. CDR3 coding DNA: TGTGCCAGCAGCGTAGAGAGGCGGGAGGGTCACAATGAGCAGTTCTTC. It is translated as CASSVERREGHNEQFF.

A single count supports this clone. The gene calls are TRBV18 and TRBJ2-7, with 12 bases lining up with TRBD2. This CDR3 has 17 residues. In germline, CDR1 is KGHSH, CDR2 LQKENI. Unmatched junction bases numbered 12, after V lost 3 bases and J lost 6 bases. The CDR3 protein is CASSPRTSGTYASEQYF. The CDR3 nucleotides are TGTGCCAGCTCACCTCGGACTAGCGGGACATACGCCTCCGAGCAGTACTTC.

The V call is TRBV18, the J call TRBJ2-5; D call uncertain. This CDR3 has 11 residues. CDR1 KGHSH and CDR2 LQKENI come from the germline V gene. Trimming took off 5 bases at V and 2 bases at J, with 3 bases between the two ends. The CDR3 is CASSSQETQYF. The CDR3, as DNA: TGTGCCAGCTCATCGCAAGAGACCCAGTACTTC.

This rearrangement joins TRBV19 to TRBJ2-2, with 8 bases aligning to TRBD2. The germline V gene has CDR1 LNHDA and CDR2 SQIVND (reference sequence). The CDR3 sequence is 16 residues long. The V and J ends lost 3 bases and 2 bases, in that order; junction bases with no gene match: 5. CDR3 in DNA: TGTGCCAGTAGTATGGGACTAGTCTTAAACACCGGGGAGCTGTTTTTT. This gives the protein CASSMGLVLNTGELFF.

The V gene is TRBV6-2 or TRBV6-3, the J gene TRBJ2-5; 7 bases agree with TRBD2. This CDR3 has 14 residues. Trimming at V came to 6 bases and at J to 2 bases, leaving 6 bases not matched to a gene. Germline assignment: CDR1 MNHEY and CDR2 SVGEGT. The CDR3 loop reads CASSRTSFQETQYF. CDR3 bases: TGTGCCAGCAGCCGGACTAGTTTTCAAGAGACCCAGTACTTC.

This chain uses TRBV19 with TRBJ2-5; weak D call: TRBD2 (6 bases). V dropped 1 base and J dropped 4 bases, with 13 bases sitting between them. Germline V CDR1 and CDR2: LNHDA, SQIVND (reference sequence). The CDR3 spans 15 residues. The CDR3 loop reads CASSIGNRDSETQYF. The CDR3 bases are TGTGCCAGTAGTATAGGCAACCGGGACTCAGAGACCCAGTACTTC.

The CDR3 DNA is TGTGCCAGCAGCTTAGGCCTAGCGGGAATCTACAATGAGCAGTTCTTC. Protein product: CASSLGLAGIYNEQFF. The chain combines TRBV11-3 with TRBJ2-1; 9 bases map to TRBD2. The V and J ends lost 1 base and 3 bases, in that order; junction bases with no gene match: 4. CDR3 length equals 16 residues. In germline, CDR1 is SGHNT, CDR2 YENEEA.

V usage is TRBV7-6 and J usage is TRBJ2-7, with D possibly matching TRBD2 (5 bases). CDR1 and CDR2 (germline): SGHVS, FNYEAQ. The CDR3 is made up of 16 amino acids. Trimming pared 1 base from V and 6 bases from J, leaving 19 bases between. The CDR3 sequence: CASSLGGSGKKAEQYF. The DNA for the CDR3 is TGTGCCAGCAGCTTAGGTGGCTCGGGGAAGAAGGCCGAGCAGTACTTC.

The genes are TRBV5-6 and TRBJ1-2; 9 bases agree with TRBD1. With 2 bases clipped from V and 7 bases from J, the junction kept 6 bases outside the gene matches. The CDR3 sequence is 14 residues long. CDR1 and CDR2 (germline): SGHDT, YYEEEE. CDR3 protein: CASSFIRTGAGYTF. The CDR3 DNA is TGTGCCAGCAGCTTCATTAGGACAGGGGCTGGCTACACCTTC.

The chain links TRBV6-4 to TRBJ2-7; 7 nucleotides line up with TRBD1. Trimming took 0 bases from V and 2 from J; bases not matched to a gene: 4. Germline V gene sequence: CDR1 MRHNA, CDR2 SNTAGT. The CDR3 consists of 15 residues. This CDR3 is CASSDSRQGAYEQYF. In nucleotides, the CDR3 is TGTGCCAGCAGTGACTCGCGGCAGGGGGCCTACGAGCAGTACTTC.

The gene calls are TRBV18 and TRBJ2-3; 11 bases line up with TRBD2. Trimming removed 6 bases from V and 4 bases from J; junction bases left unmatched: 12. The CDR3 has 17 residues. Germline V gene lookup returns CDR1 KGHSH and CDR2 LQKENI. CDR3 in amino acids: CASSRKTSGMGADTQYF. The DNA for the CDR3 is TGTGCCAGCTCCCGAAAGACTAGCGGGATGGGGGCAGATACGCAGTATTTT.

V and J are TRBV6-2 or TRBV6-3 and TRBJ1-1, with D perhaps TRBD1 (5 bases). Per the germline V gene, CDR1 is MNHEY and CDR2 is SVGEGT. Between the trimmed V and J ends, which lost 0 bases and 5 bases, there was a span of 10 bases. This CDR3 is 14 amino acids long. Written as DNA, the CDR3 is TGTGCCAGCAGTTACTCGTTGGGGACTACTGAAGCTTTCTTT. Residues: CASSYSLGTTEAFF.

The V gene is TRBV19, the J gene TRBJ2-5, with TRBD1 identical over 10 bases. V shed 8 bases, J shed 5 bases, and the junction held 5 bases outside the gene matches. This CDR3 is built from 13 residues. Germline lookup yields CDR1 LNHDA and CDR2 SQIVND (reference sequence). The CDR3 bases are TGTGCCAGTGGGGACAGGGGTGGGGAGACCCAGTACTTC. It specifies CASGDRGGETQYF.

The CDR3 region is CASSQRNSPLHF. The CDR3 bases are TGTGCCAGCAGCCAGCGGAATTCACCCCTCCACTTT. The genes are TRBV14 and TRBJ1-6, with D hard to call. Germline CDR1 reads SGHDN; CDR2 reads FVKESK. The germline V and J ends were trimmed by 3 bases and 7 bases, with 4 bases remaining between them. The CDR3 extends over 12 amino acids.